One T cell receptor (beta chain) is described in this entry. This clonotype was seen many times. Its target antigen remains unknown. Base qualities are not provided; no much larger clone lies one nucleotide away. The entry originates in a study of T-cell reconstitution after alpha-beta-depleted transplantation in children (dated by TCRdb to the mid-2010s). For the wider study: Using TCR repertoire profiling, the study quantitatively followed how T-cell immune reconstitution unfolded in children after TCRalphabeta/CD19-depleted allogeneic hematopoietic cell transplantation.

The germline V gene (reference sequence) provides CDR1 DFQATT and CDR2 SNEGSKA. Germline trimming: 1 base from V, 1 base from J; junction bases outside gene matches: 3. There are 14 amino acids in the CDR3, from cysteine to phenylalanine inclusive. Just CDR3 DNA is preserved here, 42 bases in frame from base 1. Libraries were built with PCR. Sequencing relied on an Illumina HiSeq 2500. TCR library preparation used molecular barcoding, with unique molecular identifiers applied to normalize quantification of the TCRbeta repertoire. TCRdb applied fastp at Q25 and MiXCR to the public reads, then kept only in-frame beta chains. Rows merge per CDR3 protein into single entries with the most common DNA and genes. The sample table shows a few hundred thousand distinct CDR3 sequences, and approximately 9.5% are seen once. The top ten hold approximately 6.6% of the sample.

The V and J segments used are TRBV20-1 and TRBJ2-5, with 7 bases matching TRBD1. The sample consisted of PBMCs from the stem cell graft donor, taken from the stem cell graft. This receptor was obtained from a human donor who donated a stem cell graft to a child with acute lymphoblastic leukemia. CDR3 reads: CSARGRDSQETQYF. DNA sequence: TGCAGTGCTAGAGGACGGGACAGCCAAGAGACCCAGTACTTC.